This T cell receptor beta chain was sequenced in a study of shared clonotypes between healthy human individuals. Across the whole study: The donor pool was made up of two women and a few men aged 18 to 49.

CD45RO-negative, CCR7-positively selected cells formed the naive CD8 fraction, excluding terminally differentiated effector memory CD45RA+ cells. V lost 1 base and J lost 0, with 7 bases in between. Germline lookup yields CDR1 SGHAT and CDR2 FQNNGV. The CDR3 runs 15 residues. Some clones are missing from TCRdb's copy, which holds only in-frame ones; the method was immunoSEQ multiplex PCR. The table lists around 560,000 clones, around 96% of them singletons. This clone showed up just once. V is TRBV11-2 and J is TRBJ2-1, with D possibly being TRBD2 (5 bases). Sequencing was done on a sample of naive CD8+ T cells sorted from blood. This clonotype was sampled from a woman aged 30 to 39 in good health. The chain's CDR3 is CASSLVGSSYNEQFF. CDR3 DNA: TGTGCCAGCAGCTTAGTGGGGAGCTCCTACAATGAGCAGTTCTTC.